The rows below give T cell receptor beta chains drawn from one sample of a study of blood T cell repertoires in COVID-19. Profiled with immunoSEQ multiplex PCR; TCRdb holds only in-frame clones, not every one. In the table there are over 200,000 clones, approximately 89% of which are singletons. The sequenced material came from peripheral blood. Source of these receptors: a woman between 40 and 50 years old with acute or convalescent COVID-19. The CDR3 runs from the conserved cysteine through the conserved F or W.

CDR3: CASRLAGLSGNEQFF
V: TRBV2
J: TRBJ2-1

CDR3: CASSHHRTGPGPQHF
V: TRBV4-1
J: TRBJ1-5

CDR3: CASSLSSGVNTEAFF
V: TRBV7-2
J: TRBJ1-1

CDR3: CASSLPAGNSGNTIYF
V: TRBV5-1
J: TRBJ1-3

CDR3: CASSLGPGMGNSPLHF
V: TRBV5-6
J: TRBJ1-6

CDR3: CASSQVAQGAFREAFF
V: TRBV3-1/TRBV3-2
J: TRBJ1-1

CDR3: CASGFVFQGSSGNTIYF
V: TRBV12-5
J: TRBJ1-3

CDR3: CASSYPRRGRNEQFF
V: TRBV6-2/TRBV6-3
J: TRBJ2-1

CDR3: CASSILPLREIGNYGYTF
V: TRBV19
J: TRBJ1-2

CDR3: CATSGTGRNYGYTF
V: TRBV24-1
J: TRBJ1-2

CDR3: CASSESRLAGRSQETQYF
V: TRBV2
J: TRBJ2-5

CDR3: CASSTTGSGQVYNYGYTF
V: TRBV19
J: TRBJ1-2

CDR3: CASSLAGNYGYTF
V: TRBV28
J: TRBJ1-2

CDR3: CASSPNGQVWGRRNTIYF
V: TRBV6-6
J: TRBJ1-3

CDR3: CASSQVTGPQPQHF
V: TRBV4-1
J: TRBJ1-5

CDR3: CASSQYAGTAYNSPLHF
V: TRBV14
J: TRBJ1-6

CDR3: CASSLLESPLHF
V: TRBV2
J: TRBJ1-6

CDR3: CASSEDRAEAFF
V: TRBV9
J: TRBJ1-1

CDR3: CASSPRDKNTEAFF
V: TRBV5-4
J: TRBJ1-1

CDR3: CATSGTSGGAVETQYF
V: TRBV24-1
J: TRBJ2-5

CDR3: CATSDLGTGRAFF
V: TRBV24-1
J: TRBJ1-1

CDR3: CASSESAYDNQPQHF
V: TRBV10-2
J: TRBJ1-5

CDR3: CASRDSGGHTQYF
V: TRBV12-3/TRBV12-4
J: TRBJ2-3

CDR3: CASKNSSGPLEGRNF
V: TRBV7-8
J: TRBJ2-5

CDR3: CASSYGDRAGEGYTF
V: TRBV6-6
J: TRBJ1-2

CDR3: CATSDRPPGQGEGGYTF
V: TRBV24-1
J: TRBJ1-2

CDR3: CASSLGTAYGYTF
V: TRBV5-1
J: TRBJ1-2

CDR3: CASSWLGPETQYF
V: TRBV6-5
J: TRBJ2-5

CDR3: CASSWDRAHNSPLHF
V: TRBV2
J: TRBJ1-6

CDR3: CASSIPPGGGGAYNEQFF
V: TRBV21-1
J: TRBJ2-1

CDR3: CASSLGQGVHSPLHF
V: TRBV5-1
J: TRBJ1-6

CDR3: CASSSPWTSGGADTQYF
V: TRBV5-4
J: TRBJ2-3

CDR3: CASSYLDRGLNQPQHF
V: TRBV5-6
J: TRBJ1-5

CDR3: CASRRQGLFSGANVLTF
V: TRBV19
J: TRBJ2-6

CDR3: CASSYKTGRTTEAFF
V: TRBV7-8
J: TRBJ1-1

CDR3: CASSAKNTGELFF
V: TRBV6-4
J: TRBJ2-2

CDR3: CSASAGDRTDTQYF
V: TRBV20-1
J: TRBJ2-3

CDR3: CASSQPRIGVGETQYF
V: TRBV3-1/TRBV3-2
J: TRBJ2-5

CDR3: CASSLGEGASNQPQHF
V: TRBV5-5
J: TRBJ1-5

CDR3: CAISMRGGPSSYNEQFF
V: TRBV10-3
J: TRBJ2-1

CDR3: CASSDSTEGNGYTF
V: TRBV6-4
J: TRBJ1-2

CDR3: CSVGMGEGQPQHF
V: TRBV29-1
J: TRBJ1-5

CDR3: CASRPGGPGSYNEQFF
V: TRBV4-1
J: TRBJ2-1

CDR3: CASSPATGNTEAFF
V: TRBV18
J: TRBJ1-1

CDR3: CASSDSGGATDTQYF
V: TRBV6-4
J: TRBJ2-3

CDR3: CASSGGQGPAEAFF
V: TRBV18
J: TRBJ1-1

CDR3: CASSLRIQDPTNEKLFF
V: TRBV4-1
J: TRBJ1-4

CDR3: CASSERDRTSGANVLTF
V: TRBV6-1
J: TRBJ2-6

CDR3: CASSRGRTGLNTEAFF
V: TRBV4-1
J: TRBJ1-1

CDR3: CASSNRGGLDTQYF
V: TRBV6-5
J: TRBJ2-3

CDR3: CASSRIQGSAGNTIYF
V: TRBV11-2
J: TRBJ1-3

CDR3: CASRGRGSTGELFF
V: TRBV6-5
J: TRBJ2-2

CDR3: CASSRTSGVQETQYF
V: TRBV3-1/TRBV3-2
J: TRBJ2-5

CDR3: CASSPQGGGTQYF
V: TRBV7-2
J: TRBJ2-5

CDR3: CASSVGPSGGARTGELFF
V: TRBV9
J: TRBJ2-2

CDR3: CASSLDTANYGYTF
V: TRBV7-6
J: TRBJ1-2

CDR3: CASSERVQPQHF
V: TRBV6-1
J: TRBJ1-5

CDR3: CASSEAPAAREQFF
V: TRBV6-1
J: TRBJ2-1

CDR3: CASSPPGRGQANEQFF
V: TRBV18
J: TRBJ2-1